This T cell receptor (beta chain) originates from a study of regulatory and conventional T cells in RAG deficiency. Findings of the study overall: Patient subsets had shorter CDR3s; Omenn Treg-Tconv overlap exceeded 90%. Control T-cell subsets had markedly higher Shannon entropy and lower Simpson indices than RAG-deficient patients.

TCRdb's table, derived via immunoSEQ multiplex PCR, lists solely in-frame clones and lacks some. The table records over 10,000 clones, 85% to 95% of them present only once. The ends were cut back, 4 bases at V and 1 base at J, with 10 bases in the middle. This CDR3 spans 15 amino acids. Germline V gene data show CDR1 as SNHLY and CDR2 as FYNNEI. To note about this clone: Its specificity is unknown.

Blood CD4+ CD25-low CD127-high conventional T cells supplied the genomic DNA template. The sample also formed part of further work on regulatory T cells. That paper adds: Amplification used 52 TRBV primers and 13 TRBJ primers.

This rearrangement joins TRBV2 to TRBJ1-4; tentative D call: TRBD1 (5 bases). The TCR sequence derives from a human donor in good health. Material: CD4+ effector T cells sorted from blood. The CDR3 here is CASSAYGGTNEKLFF. The CDR3 DNA sequence: TGTGCCAGCAGTGCGTACGGGGGAACTAATGAAAAACTGTTTTTT.